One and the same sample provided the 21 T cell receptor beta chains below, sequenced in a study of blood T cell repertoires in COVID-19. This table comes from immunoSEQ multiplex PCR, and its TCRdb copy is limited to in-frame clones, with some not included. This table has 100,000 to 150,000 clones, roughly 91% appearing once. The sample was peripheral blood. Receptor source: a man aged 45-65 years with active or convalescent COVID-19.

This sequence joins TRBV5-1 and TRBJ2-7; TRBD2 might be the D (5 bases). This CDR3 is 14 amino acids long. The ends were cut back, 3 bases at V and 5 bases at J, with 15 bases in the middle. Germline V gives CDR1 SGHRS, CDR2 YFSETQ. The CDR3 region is CASSWSSTRDEQYF. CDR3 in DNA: TGCGCCAGCAGCTGGTCCTCTACTAGGGACGAGCAGTACTTC.

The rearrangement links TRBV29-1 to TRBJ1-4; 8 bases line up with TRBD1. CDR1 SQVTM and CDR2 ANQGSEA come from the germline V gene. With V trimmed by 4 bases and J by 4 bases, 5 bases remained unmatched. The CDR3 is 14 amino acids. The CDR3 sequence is CSVGFGQGNEKLFF. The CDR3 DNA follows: TGCAGCGTTGGCTTCGGACAGGGTAATGAAAAACTGTTTTTT.

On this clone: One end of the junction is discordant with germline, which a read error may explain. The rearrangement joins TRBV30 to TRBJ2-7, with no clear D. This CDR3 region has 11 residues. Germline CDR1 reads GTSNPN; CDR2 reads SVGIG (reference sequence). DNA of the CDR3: TGTGCCTGGAGTGCCCTTTACGGGCAGTACTTC. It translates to CAWSALYGQYF.

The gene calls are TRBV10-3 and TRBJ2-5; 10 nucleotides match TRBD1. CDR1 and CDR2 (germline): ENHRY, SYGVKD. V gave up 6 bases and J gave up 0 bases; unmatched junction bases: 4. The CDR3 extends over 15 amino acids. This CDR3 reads CAISSGTGDQETQYF. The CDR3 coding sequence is TGTGCCATCAGCTCCGGGACAGGGGACCAAGAGACCCAGTACTTC.

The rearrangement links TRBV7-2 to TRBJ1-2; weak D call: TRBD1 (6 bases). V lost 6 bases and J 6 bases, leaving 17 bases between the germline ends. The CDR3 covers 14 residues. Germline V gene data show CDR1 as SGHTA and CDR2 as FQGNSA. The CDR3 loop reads CASRGRGRTNGYTF. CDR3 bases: TGTGCCAGCAGGGGCAGGGGACGTACCAATGGCTACACCTTC.

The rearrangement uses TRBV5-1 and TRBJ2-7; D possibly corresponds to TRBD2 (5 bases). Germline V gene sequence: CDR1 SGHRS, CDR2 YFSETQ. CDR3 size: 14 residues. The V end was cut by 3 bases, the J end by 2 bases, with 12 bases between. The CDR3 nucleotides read TGCGCCAGCAGCTACACAGAGGGAGCCTACGAGCAGTACTTC. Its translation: CASSYTEGAYEQYF.

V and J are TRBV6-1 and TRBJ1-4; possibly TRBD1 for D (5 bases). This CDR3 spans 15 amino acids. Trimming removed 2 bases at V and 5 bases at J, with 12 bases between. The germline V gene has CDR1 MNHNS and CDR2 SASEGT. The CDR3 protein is CASSERDGRNEKLFF. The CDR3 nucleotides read TGTGCCAGCAGTGAAAGGGACGGGAGGAATGAAAAACTGTTTTTT.

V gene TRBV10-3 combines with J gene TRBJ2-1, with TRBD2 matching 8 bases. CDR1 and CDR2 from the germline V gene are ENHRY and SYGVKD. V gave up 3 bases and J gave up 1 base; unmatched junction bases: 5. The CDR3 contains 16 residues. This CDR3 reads CAISDLRLASYNEQFF. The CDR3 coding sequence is TGTGCCATCAGTGATCTCCGACTAGCGTCCTACAATGAGCAGTTCTTC.

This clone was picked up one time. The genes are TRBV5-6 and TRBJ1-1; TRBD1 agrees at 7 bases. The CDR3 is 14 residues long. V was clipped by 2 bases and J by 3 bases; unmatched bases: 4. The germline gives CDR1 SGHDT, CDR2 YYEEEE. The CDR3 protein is CASSFYDRDTEAFF. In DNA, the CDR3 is TGTGCCAGCAGCTTTTACGACAGGGACACTGAAGCTTTCTTT.

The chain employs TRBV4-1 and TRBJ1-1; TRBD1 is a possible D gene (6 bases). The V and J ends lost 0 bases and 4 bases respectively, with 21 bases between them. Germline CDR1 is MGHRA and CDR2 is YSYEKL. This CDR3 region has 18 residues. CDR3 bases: TGCGCCAGCAGCCAAGATCGCCCGGGGGGCGTTAGGGGCACTGAAGCTTTCTTT. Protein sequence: CASSQDRPGGVRGTEAFF.

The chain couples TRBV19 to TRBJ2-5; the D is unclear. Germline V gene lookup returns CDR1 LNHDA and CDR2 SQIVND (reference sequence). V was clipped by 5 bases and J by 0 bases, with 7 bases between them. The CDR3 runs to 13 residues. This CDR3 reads CASSLTDQETQYF. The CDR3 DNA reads TGTGCCAGTAGTCTTACAGACCAAGAGACCCAGTACTTC.

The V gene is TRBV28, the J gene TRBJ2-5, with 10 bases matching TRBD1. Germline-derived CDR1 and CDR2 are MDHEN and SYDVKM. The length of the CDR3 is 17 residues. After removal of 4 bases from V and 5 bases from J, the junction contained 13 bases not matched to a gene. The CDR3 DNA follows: TGTGCCAGCAGTTCGATAGCGCCGGGACAGGGGTATGAGACCCAGTACTTC. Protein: CASSSIAPGQGYETQYF.

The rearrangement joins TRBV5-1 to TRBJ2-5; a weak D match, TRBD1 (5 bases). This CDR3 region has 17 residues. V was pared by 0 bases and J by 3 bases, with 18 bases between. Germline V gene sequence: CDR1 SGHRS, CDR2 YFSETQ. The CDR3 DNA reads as TGCGCCAGCAGCTTGGCTTCTCAGGGCCTCAAAGAAGAGACCCAGTACTTC. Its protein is CASSLASQGLKEETQYF.

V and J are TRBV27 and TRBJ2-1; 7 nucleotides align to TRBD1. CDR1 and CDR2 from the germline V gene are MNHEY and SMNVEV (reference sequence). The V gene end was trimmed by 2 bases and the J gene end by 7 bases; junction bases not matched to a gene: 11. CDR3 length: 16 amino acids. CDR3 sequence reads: CASSLVNRGIRNEQFF. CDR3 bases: TGTGCCAGCAGTTTAGTCAACAGGGGAATTAGGAATGAGCAGTTCTTC.

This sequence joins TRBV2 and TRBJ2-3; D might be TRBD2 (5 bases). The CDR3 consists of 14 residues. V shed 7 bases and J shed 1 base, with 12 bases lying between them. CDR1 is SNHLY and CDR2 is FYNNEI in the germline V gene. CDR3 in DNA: TGTGCCAGCACTCCGGGGTGGGGCACAGATACGCAGTATTTT. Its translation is CASTPGWGTDTQYF.

The CDR3 region is CASSLAPGGFPDTQYF. The DNA for the CDR3 is TGTGCCAGCAGCTTAGCCCCGGGGGGCTTCCCAGATACGCAGTATTTT. The rearrangement links TRBV11-3 to TRBJ2-3; the D gene is possibly TRBD2 (7 bases). The CDR3 has 16 residues. Trimming shortened V by 1 base and J by 4 bases, and 15 bases separated the two germline ends. Germline CDR1 is SGHNT and CDR2 is YENEEA.

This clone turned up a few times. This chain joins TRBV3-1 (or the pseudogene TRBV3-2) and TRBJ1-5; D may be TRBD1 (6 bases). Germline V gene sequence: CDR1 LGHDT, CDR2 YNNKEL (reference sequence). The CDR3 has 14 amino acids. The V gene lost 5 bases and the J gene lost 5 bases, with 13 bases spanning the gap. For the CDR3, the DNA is TGTGCCAGCAGCGAAAGGACAGTCGATCAGCCCCAGCATTTT. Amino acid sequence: CASSERTVDQPQHF.

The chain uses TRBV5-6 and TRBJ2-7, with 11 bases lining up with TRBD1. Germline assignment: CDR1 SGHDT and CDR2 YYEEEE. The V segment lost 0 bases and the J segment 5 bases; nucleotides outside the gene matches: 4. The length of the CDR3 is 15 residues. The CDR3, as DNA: TGTGCCAGCAGCTTGGCGAGGACAGGGGGCCACGAGCAGTACTTC. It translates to CASSLARTGGHEQYF.

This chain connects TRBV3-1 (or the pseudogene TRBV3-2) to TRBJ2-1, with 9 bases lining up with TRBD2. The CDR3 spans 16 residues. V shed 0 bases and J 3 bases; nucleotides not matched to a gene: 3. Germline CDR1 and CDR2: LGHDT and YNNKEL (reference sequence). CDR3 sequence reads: CASSQEERGVYNEQFF. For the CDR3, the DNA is TGTGCCAGCAGCCAAGAGGAGCGGGGGGTCTACAATGAGCAGTTCTTC.

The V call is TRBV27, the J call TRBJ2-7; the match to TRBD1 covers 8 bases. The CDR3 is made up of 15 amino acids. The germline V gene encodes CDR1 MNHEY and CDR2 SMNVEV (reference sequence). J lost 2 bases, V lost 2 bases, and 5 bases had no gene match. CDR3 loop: CASSLNRGATYEQYF. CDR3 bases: TGTGCCAGCAGTTTAAACAGGGGGGCCACCTACGAGCAGTACTTC.

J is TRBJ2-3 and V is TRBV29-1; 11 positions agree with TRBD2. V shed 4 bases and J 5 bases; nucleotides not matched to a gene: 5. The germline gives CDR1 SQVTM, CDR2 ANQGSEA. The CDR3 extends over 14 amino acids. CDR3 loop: CSVAGLAGGDTQYF. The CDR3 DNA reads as TGCAGCGTTGCGGGGCTAGCGGGAGGAGATACGCAGTATTTT.